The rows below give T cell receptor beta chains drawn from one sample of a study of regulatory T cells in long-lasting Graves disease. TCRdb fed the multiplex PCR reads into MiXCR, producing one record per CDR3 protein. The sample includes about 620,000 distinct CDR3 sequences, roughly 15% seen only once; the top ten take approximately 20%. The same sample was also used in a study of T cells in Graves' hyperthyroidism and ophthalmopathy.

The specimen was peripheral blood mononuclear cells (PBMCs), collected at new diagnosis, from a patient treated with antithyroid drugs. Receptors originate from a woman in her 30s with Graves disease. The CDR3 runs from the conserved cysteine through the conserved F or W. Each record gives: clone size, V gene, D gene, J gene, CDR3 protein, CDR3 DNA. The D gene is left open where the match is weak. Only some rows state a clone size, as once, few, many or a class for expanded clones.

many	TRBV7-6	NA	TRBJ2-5	CASSQTETQYF	TGTGCCAGCAGCCAAACAGAGACCCAGTACTTC
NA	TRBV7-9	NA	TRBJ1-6	CASSLGLPLHF	TGTGCCAGCAGCTTGGGCTTACCCCTCCACTTT
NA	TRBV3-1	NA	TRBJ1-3	CASSQVRPAEGNTIYF	TGTGCCAGCAGCCAAGTTCGGCCAGCGGAAGGAAACACCATATATTTT
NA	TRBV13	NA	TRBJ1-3	CASSLGVFSGNTIYF	TGTGCCAGCAGCTTAGGGGTTTTTTCTGGAAACACCATATATTTT
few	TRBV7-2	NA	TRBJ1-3	CASSDLTSGNTIYF	TGTGCCAGCAGCGATCTTACCTCTGGAAACACCATATATTTT
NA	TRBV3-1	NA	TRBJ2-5	CASSQFEETQYF	TGTGCCAGCAGCCAATTCGAAGAGACCCAGTACTTC
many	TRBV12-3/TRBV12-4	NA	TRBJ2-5	CASSLALSHQTQYF	TGTGCCAGCAGTTTAGCGCTTAGTCACCAGACCCAGTACTTC
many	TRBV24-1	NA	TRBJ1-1	CAIRYYRGTEAFF	TGTGCCATCCGCTACTATCGGGGTACTGAAGCTTTCTTT
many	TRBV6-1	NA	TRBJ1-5	CASSIYAGASQPQHF	TGTGCCAGCAGTATTTACGCGGGGGCCTCTCAGCCCCAGCATTTT
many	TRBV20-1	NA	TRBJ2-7	CSAREIVREQYF	TGCAGTGCTAGAGAAATCGTCCGCGAGCAGTACTTC
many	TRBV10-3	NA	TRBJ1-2	CAISLALSYGYTF	TGTGCCATCAGCCTCGCCTTGAGCTATGGCTACACCTTC
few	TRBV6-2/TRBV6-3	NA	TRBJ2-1	CASSRDVSLNEQFF	TGTGCCAGCAGTCGAGACGTCTCTTTAAATGAGCAGTTCTTC
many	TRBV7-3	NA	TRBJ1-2	CASSLGVGYGYTF	TGTGCCAGCAGCCTGGGGGTTGGCTATGGCTACACCTTC
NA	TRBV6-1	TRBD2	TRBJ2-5	CASSRGTSGVKTQYF	TGTGCCAGCAGCCGCGGGACTAGCGGGGTTAAGACCCAGTACTTC
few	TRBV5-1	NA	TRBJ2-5	CASSPGVTRETQYF	TGCGCCAGCAGTCCCGGAGTCACAAGGGAGACCCAGTACTTC
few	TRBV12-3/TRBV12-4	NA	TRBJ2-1	CASSMSNEQFF	TGTGCCAGCAGCATGAGTAATGAGCAGTTCTTC
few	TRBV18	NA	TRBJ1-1	CASSPTDGNTEAFF	TGTGCCAGCTCACCGACTGACGGAAACACTGAAGCTTTCTTT
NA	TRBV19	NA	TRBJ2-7	CASSIPGRKDEQYF	TGTGCCAGTAGTATACCAGGGAGAAAGGACGAGCAGTACTTC
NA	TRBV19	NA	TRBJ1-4	CASNFGSSEKLFF	TGTGCCAGTAATTTCGGCAGTAGTGAAAAACTGTTTTTT
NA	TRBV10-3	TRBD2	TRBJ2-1	CGTSEPYNEQFF	TGCGGAACTAGCGAACCCTACAATGAGCAGTTCTTC
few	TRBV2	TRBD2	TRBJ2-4	CASNSLAGEAKNIQYF	TGTGCCAGCAATTCCCTAGCGGGAGAGGCCAAAAACATTCAGTACTTC
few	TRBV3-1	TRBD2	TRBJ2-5	CASSPGGGRSTQYF	TGTGCCAGCAGCCCGGGGGGGGGTCGATCGACCCAGTACTTC
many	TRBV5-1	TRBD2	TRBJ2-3	CASSLGLAGVSDTQYF	TGTGCCAGCAGCTTAGGACTAGCGGGAGTCTCCGATACGCAGTATTTT
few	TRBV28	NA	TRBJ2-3	CASSFWAAKSTDTQYF	TGTGCCAGCAGTTTTTGGGCGGCGAAAAGCACAGATACGCAGTATTTT
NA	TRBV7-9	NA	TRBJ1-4	CASSLGRTPGPTNEKLFF	TGTGCCAGCAGCTTAGGGCGAACGCCCGGACCGACGAATGAAAAACTGTTTTTT
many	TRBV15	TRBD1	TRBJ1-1	CATSRGGTGVNTEAFF	TGTGCCACCAGCAGAGGCGGGACAGGCGTTAACACTGAAGCTTTCTTT
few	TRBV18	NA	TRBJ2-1	CASSDSTYNEQFF	TGTGCCAGCTCAGACAGCACCTACAATGAGCAGTTCTTC
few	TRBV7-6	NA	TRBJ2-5	CASSLASGDRSWYQETQYF	TGTGCCAGCAGCTTAGCGTCAGGGGACCGCTCTTGGTACCAAGAGACCCAGTACTTC
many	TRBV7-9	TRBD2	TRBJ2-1	CASRLAGVGFNEQFF	TGTGCCAGCAGGCTAGCGGGAGTGGGGTTCAATGAGCAGTTCTTC
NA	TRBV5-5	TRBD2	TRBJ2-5	CASSLGLAGNRGETQYF	TGCGCCAGCAGCCTGGGACTAGCGGGAAACAGGGGAGAGACCCAGTACTTC
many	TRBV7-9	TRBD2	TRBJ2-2	CASSGTSGNTGELFF	TGTGCCAGCAGCGGGACTAGCGGTAACACCGGGGAGCTGTTTTTT
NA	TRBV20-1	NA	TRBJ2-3	CSARDSQGTADTQYF	TGCAGTGCTAGAGATTCGCAGGGGACGGCAGATACGCAGTATTTT
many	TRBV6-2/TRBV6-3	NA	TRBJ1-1	CASRRPNENTEAFF	TGTGCCAGCAGGAGGCCGAACGAGAACACTGAAGCTTTCTTT
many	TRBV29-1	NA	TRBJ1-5	CSVLTGPRQPQHF	TGCAGCGTTCTAACAGGGCCGCGTCAGCCCCAGCATTTT
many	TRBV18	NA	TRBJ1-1	CASQGDQTRDTEAFF	TGTGCCAGTCAGGGAGATCAAACTCGGGACACTGAAGCTTTCTTT
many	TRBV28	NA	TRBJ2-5	CASSFLGQETQYF	TGTGCCAGCAGTTTTCTGGGCCAAGAGACCCAGTACTTC
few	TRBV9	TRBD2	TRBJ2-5	CASSRGEREIRETQYF	TGTGCCAGCAGCAGAGGGGAGCGGGAGATAAGGGAGACCCAGTACTTC
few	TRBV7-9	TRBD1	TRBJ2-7	CASSDWDRLGVLQYF	TGTGCCAGCAGCGACTGGGACAGGCTGGGTGTGTTGCAGTACTTC
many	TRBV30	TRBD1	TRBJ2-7	CAWNRGPNEQYF	TGTGCCTGGAACAGGGGGCCAAACGAGCAGTACTTC
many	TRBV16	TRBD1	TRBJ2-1	CASSRDRVYEQFF	TGTGCCAGCAGCCGGGACAGGGTTTATGAGCAGTTCTTC
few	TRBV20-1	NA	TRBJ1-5	CSARDHGDYSNQPQHF	TGCAGTGCTAGAGATCACGGGGATTATAGCAATCAGCCCCAGCATTTT
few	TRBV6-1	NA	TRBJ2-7	CASTVWGGKGESYEQYF	TGTGCCAGCACTGTTTGGGGCGGTAAGGGTGAGTCCTACGAGCAGTACTTC
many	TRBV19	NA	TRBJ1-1	CASSISLGNTEAFF	TGTGCCAGTAGTATAAGCCTGGGGAACACTGAAGCTTTCTTT
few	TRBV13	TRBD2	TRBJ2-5	CASSPRVSGRQETQYF	TGTGCCAGCAGCCCACGCGTTAGCGGGAGGCAAGAGACCCAGTACTTC
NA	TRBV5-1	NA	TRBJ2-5	CASSLGSAGETQYF	TGCGCCAGCAGCCTCGGATCCGCGGGGGAGACCCAGTACTTC
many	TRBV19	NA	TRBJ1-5	CASGWGQGSNQPQHF	TGTGCCAGCGGTTGGGGGCAGGGGTCAAATCAGCCCCAGCATTTT
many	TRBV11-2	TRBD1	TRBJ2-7	CASTNPRDRDYEQYF	TGTGCCAGCACCAACCCTCGGGACAGGGACTACGAGCAGTACTTC